This record looks at one T cell receptor beta chain sequence and its context. The antigen remains unidentified. The sample is drawn from a study of shared clonotypes between healthy human individuals. The study, taken as a whole, reports: Among donors, clonotype sharing was expected to be affected by sequencing depth.

TCRdb keeps only in-frame clones here, not all; method: immunoSEQ multiplex PCR. The profile shows 2 million to 2.5 million clones, more than 85% of them singletons. CD45RO-negative CD8 cells positively selected for CCR7 made up the naive population, which excluded terminally differentiated effector memory CD45RA+ cells. The TCR was taken from a man aged 18-30 years in good health. Some clones in this sample may be carry-over from other donors' samples. Sequences were obtained from naive CD8+ T cells from PBMCs.

The chain's CDR3 is CASSDPAGIDEKLFF. For the CDR3, the DNA is TGTGCCAGCTCCGACCCGGCAGGGATAGACGAAAAACTGTTTTTT. This chain uses TRBV7-6 with TRBJ1-4, with D possibly TRBD1 on 5 matching bases. Germline loops: CDR1 SGHVS, CDR2 FNYEAQ. V dropped 8 bases and J dropped 8 bases, with 21 bases sitting between them. This CDR3 contains 15 residues.